This TCR beta chain was observed in a study of blood T cell repertoires in COVID-19. The wider study: Sites across the United States, Italy and Spain contributed samples from acute and convalescent COVID-19.

A Seattle source enrolled patients during active infection and followed them longitudinally. In the original processing: Cell counts per sample came from amplifying reference gene primers. Sequencing used immunoSEQ multiplex PCR; TCRdb keeps in-frame clones, though not all of them. V and J calls and clone size are as listed in that table; D and trimming were resolved from the DNA. The data contain about 160,000 clones, about 83% of them seen just once; the ten biggest clones take up approximately 10%. The V and J ends lost 0 bases and 7 bases, in that order; junction bases with no gene match: 5. CDR1 and CDR2 (germline): MNHNY, SVGAGI (reference sequence). The CDR3 runs 15 residues.

The TCR sequence derives from a woman in her 70s with COVID-19, enrolled during active disease. Specimen: peripheral blood. The V and J genes are TRBV6-6 and TRBJ1-5; the match to TRBD1 covers 8 bases. The DNA of the CDR3 is TGTGCCAGCAGTTACTCGACAGGGGAGGACCAGCCCCAGCATTTT. Translating it yields CASSYSTGEDQPQHF.